A selection of T cell receptor beta chains follows, all from one sample in a study of PD-1 blockade in classical Hodgkin lymphoma. Repertoires were generated with immunoSEQ multiplex PCR, while TCRdb's copy carries only in-frame clones and drops some. The sample carries about 150,000 clones, 78% recorded once. The sequenced sample was peripheral blood mononuclear cells (PBMCs), obtained before the second cycle of nivolumab. The receptors were gathered from a human donor with classical Hodgkin lymphoma. Both conserved end residues are part of each CDR3. A D gene is named only where the DNA matches it firmly. Size is stated for part of the rows, as once, few or many counts, or as a class when the clone is expanded.

V gene | D gene | clone size | CDR3 protein
TRBV5-6 | TRBD1 | NA | CASSTRQGSTEAFF
TRBV11-3 | NA | NA | CASSLGVGASDTQYF
TRBV7-9 | NA | NA | CASSFLRAEAFF
TRBV7-3 | NA | NA | CASSLSKVNTEAFF
TRBV6-5 | NA | NA | CANSYRGGLDYGYTF
TRBV5-1 | NA | once | CASSLGVSGGYEQYF
TRBV21-1 | NA | NA | CASSKDLAGGFHEQYF
TRBV18 | TRBD1 | once | CASSRDREFYNEQFF
TRBV25-1 | TRBD1 | NA | CASSTYRGPSQETQYF
TRBV6-6 | TRBD2 | few | CASRLAGSQETQYF
TRBV7-2 | TRBD2 | NA | CASSFRTSGASTDTQYF
TRBV11-2 | NA | NA | CASSLNQGNTEAFF
TRBV9 | NA | NA | CASSVGGVTQETQYF
TRBV4-2 | NA | NA | CASSHTAGSKEKLFF
TRBV18 | NA | NA | CASSPIFSPYQETQYF
TRBV12-5 | NA | NA | CASGLPGVDGANVLTF
TRBV10-3 | NA | NA | CATSEPYEQYF
TRBV2 | NA | NA | CASSEEGWNEKLFF
TRBV6-5 | NA | NA | CASSYNRGSRYTF
TRBV7-3 | NA | few | CASSLGLPWGDEQFF
TRBV7-2 | NA | NA | CASSLLVDYEQYF
TRBV2 | NA | NA | CASSAVRGNTGELFF
TRBV15 | NA | NA | CATSRASGEQFF
TRBV19 | TRBD1 | NA | CASSRDRGSLTF
TRBV6-1 | NA | NA | CASTPVVGNQPQHF
TRBV6-1 | TRBD1 | NA | CASSTTGGNSYEQYF
TRBV2 | NA | NA | CASDWGKEDYGYTF
TRBV27 | NA | few | CASSLYGAYEQYF
TRBV5-1 | NA | NA | CASSLGLGGNYGYTF
TRBV5-8 | TRBD2 | NA | CASSQTSGSSYEQYF
TRBV5-4 | NA | NA | CASSLRAEETQYF
TRBV7-2 | NA | NA | CASSLGGSYTEAFF
TRBV7-9 | NA | NA | CASSPPAGAGRLYEQYF
TRBV19 | TRBD2 | NA | CASTPGLGARDTQYF
TRBV7-8 | TRBD2 | once | CASSPGLAGVRSEQFF
TRBV6-1 | NA | NA | CASSRTGEGISPLHF
TRBV2 | TRBD2 | once | CASNAGGYNEQFF
TRBV6-5 | NA | NA | CASSYTGASNQPQHF
TRBV11-3 | TRBD2 | once | CASSLGLAGNEQFF
TRBV11-2 | NA | NA | CASSLGRVGLNTGELFF
TRBV6-5 | NA | once | CASSYSLGGGNIQYF
TRBV7-2 | NA | NA | CASSLEGTTSREQYF
TRBV10-3 | TRBD2 | once | CASQTSGREGEQFF
TRBV4-3 | NA | few | CASSLYTGQETQYF
TRBV28 | NA | NA | CASSLYNTEAFF
TRBV6-6 | TRBD1 | NA | CASRTTGGYGYTF
TRBV28 | TRBD1 | NA | CASSLMTGPLQETQYF